This TCR beta chain was recorded in a study of post-analysis software for immune sequencing data. With 8 bases clipped from V and 4 bases from J, the junction kept 7 bases outside the gene matches. This CDR3 contains 15 residues. Germline CDR1 is KGHDR and CDR2 is SFDVKD. Researchers reported that TCR beta cDNA libraries carried unique molecular identifiers. MiXCR, run by TCRdb on the PCR reads, gives a single entry per CDR3 protein. The sample yields over 300,000 distinct CDR3 sequences, approximately 33% seen once. Overall study results and limits: With F measure, samples from one preparation batch clustered together strongly. In patients, TRBV5-6, TRBV5-1 and TRBV20-1 belonged to five TRBV segments found more frequently than in controls.

The sample holds a few counts of this clonotype. Its target is not known. The V gene is TRBV24-1, the J gene TRBJ2-3; 11 positions match TRBD1. Sequenced sample: blood. This receptor was identified in a girl between 10 and 17 years old with multiple sclerosis. CDR3 sequence: CATNPGTGGADTQYF. The DNA of the CDR3 is TGTGCCACCAACCCCGGGACAGGGGGTGCAGATACGCAGTATTTT.